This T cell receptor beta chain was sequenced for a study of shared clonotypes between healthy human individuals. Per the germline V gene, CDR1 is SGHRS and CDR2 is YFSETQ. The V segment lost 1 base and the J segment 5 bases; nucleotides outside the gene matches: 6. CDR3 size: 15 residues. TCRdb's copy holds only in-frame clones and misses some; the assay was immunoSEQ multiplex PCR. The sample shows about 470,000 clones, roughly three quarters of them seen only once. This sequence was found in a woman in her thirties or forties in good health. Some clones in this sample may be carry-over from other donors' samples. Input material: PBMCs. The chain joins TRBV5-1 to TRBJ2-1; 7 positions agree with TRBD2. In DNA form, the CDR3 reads TGCGCCAGCAGCTTGTGGTCTAGCGGCAACAATGAGCAGTTCTTC. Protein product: CASSLWSSGNNEQFF.